The 8 T cell receptor beta chains below were found in one sample sequenced in a study of shared clonotypes between healthy human individuals. Method: immunoSEQ multiplex PCR; TCRdb's copy keeps in-frame clones and lacks some. Of some 96,000 clones in the sample, around half were seen once. Sequencing was carried out using PBMCs. The receptor source for this set is a woman in her forties in good health. Some clones in this sample may be carry-over from other donors' samples.

This clone has only a few counts. The gene calls are TRBV6-1 and TRBJ1-5, with D unclear. The CDR3 has 13 amino acids. V lost 6 bases, J lost 0 bases, and 6 bases lay in between. CDR1 MNHNS and CDR2 SASEGT come from the germline V gene. The CDR3 reads CASRGNSNQPQHF. In nucleotides, the CDR3 is TGTGCCAGCAGAGGAAATAGCAATCAGCCCCAGCATTTT.

The table lists this clone with a few counts. The chain recombines TRBV29-1 with TRBJ2-5; 10 bases fit TRBD2. Matching the DNA end better, TRBJ2-7 makes the J call doubtful. The germline V gene has CDR1 SQVTM and CDR2 ANQGSEA. The CDR3 is made up of 14 amino acids. Here the CDR3 DNA reads TGCAGCGTTGAAAGGGCTAGCGGGAGCTACGAGCAGTACTTC. Translated, it gives CSVERASGSYEQYF.

In regard to this clone: Additional DNA sequences in this sample encode the identical CDR3. V is TRBV9 and J is TRBJ2-2, with D possibly TRBD2 on 5 matching bases. Trimming stripped 2 bases from V and 5 bases from J, with 10 bases between. CDR3 size: 14 residues. Germline lookup yields CDR1 SGDLS and CDR2 YYNGEE. CDR3 amino acids: CASSVLSGTGELFF. The CDR3 nucleotides read TGTGCCAGCAGCGTTCTCTCGGGGACCGGGGAGCTGTTTTTT. The complete variable domain, with remaining parts taken from reference TRBV9 and TRBJ2-2, reads DSGVTQTPKHLITATGQRVTLRCSPRSGDLSVYWYQQSLDQGLQFLIQYYNGEERAKGNILERFSAQQFPDLHSELNLSSLELGDSALYFCASSVLSGTGELFFGEGSRLTVL.

J is TRBJ2-1 and V is TRBV28; D ambiguous. V was shortened by 6 bases and J by 6 bases, with 12 bases between the two germline ends. This CDR3 contains 13 residues. Germline V CDR1 and CDR2: MDHEN, SYDVKM. CDR3 amino acids: CASRIAPGNEQFF. CDR3 coding DNA: TGTGCCAGCAGAATCGCCCCAGGCAATGAGCAGTTCTTC.

This clone showed up many times. This rearrangement joins TRBV19 to TRBJ2-3; a weak D match, TRBD2 (6 bases). The CDR3 has 15 amino acids. Per the germline V gene, CDR1 is LNHDA and CDR2 is SQIVND (reference sequence). V lost 8 bases, J lost 1 base, and 16 bases lay in between. The CDR3 loop reads CASSFGGGGTDTQYF. Written as DNA, the CDR3 is TGTGCCAGTTCCTTCGGGGGAGGTGGCACAGATACGCAGTATTTT.

The V call is TRBV4-3, the J call TRBJ2-7; 10 nucleotides agree with TRBD2. CDR1 and CDR2 (germline): LGHNA, YSLEER. Trimming took 5 bases from V and 0 from J; bases not matched to a gene: 4. This CDR3 has 15 amino acids. The CDR3 spells CASSYRTSGSYEQYF. In nucleotides, the CDR3 is TGCGCCAGCAGCTACAGGACTAGCGGCTCCTACGAGCAGTACTTC.

This clone was picked up many times. The rearrangement joins TRBV11-2 to TRBJ2-7; 7 positions match TRBD1. The CDR3 contains 15 residues. Losses at the gene ends were 5 bases for V and 2 bases for J; bases not matched to a gene: 9. CDR1 is SGHAT and CDR2 is FQNNGV in the germline V gene. The CDR3 region has the DNA TGTGCCAGCAGCCCGCTCCGGGACAGTCCCTACGAGCAGTACTTC. Translation: CASSPLRDSPYEQYF.

Regarding this clone: A much larger clone differs by one base, so this may be a read error. The genes are TRBV7-9 and TRBJ2-7; 7 bases agree with TRBD1. The junction had 5 bases not matched to a gene; V was cut back by 4 bases and J by 2 bases. In germline, CDR1 is SEHNR, CDR2 FQNEAQ (reference sequence). The CDR3 length is 14 residues. DNA for the CDR3: TGTGCCAGCAGCTCGGGGACAGTAACCTACGAGCAGTACTTC. Translating it yields CASSSGTVTYEQYF. Based on the CDR3 plus reference TRBV7-9 and TRBJ2-7, the full variable domain is DTGVSQNPRHKITKRGQNVTFRCDPISEHNRLYWYRQTLGQGPEFLTYFQNEAQLEKSRLLSDRFSAERPKGSFSTLEIQRTEQGDSAMYLCASSSGTVTYEQYFGPGTRLTVT.